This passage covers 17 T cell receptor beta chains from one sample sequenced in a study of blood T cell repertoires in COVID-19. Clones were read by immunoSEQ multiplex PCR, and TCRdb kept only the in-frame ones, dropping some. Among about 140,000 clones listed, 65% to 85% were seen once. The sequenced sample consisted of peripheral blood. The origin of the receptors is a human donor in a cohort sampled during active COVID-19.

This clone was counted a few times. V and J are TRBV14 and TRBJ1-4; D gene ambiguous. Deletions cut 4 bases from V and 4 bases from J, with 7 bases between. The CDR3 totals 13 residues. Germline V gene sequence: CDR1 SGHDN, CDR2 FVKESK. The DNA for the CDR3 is TGTGCCAGCAGCCCGGGTCTTAATGAAAAACTGTTTTTT. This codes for CASSPGLNEKLFF. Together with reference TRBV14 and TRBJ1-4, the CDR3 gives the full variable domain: EAGVTQFPSHSVIEKGQTVTLRCDPISGHDNLYWYRRVMGKEIKFLLHFVKESKQDESGMPNNRFLAERTGGTYSTLKVQPAELEDSGVYFCASSPGLNEKLFFGSGTQLSVL.

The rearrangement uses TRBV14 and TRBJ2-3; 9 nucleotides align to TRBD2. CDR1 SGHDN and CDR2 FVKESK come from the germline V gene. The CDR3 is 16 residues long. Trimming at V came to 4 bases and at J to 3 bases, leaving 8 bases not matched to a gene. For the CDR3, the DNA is TGTGCCAGCAGCCGATCGCGGGGGGGCACGACAGATACGCAGTATTTT. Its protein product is CASSRSRGGTTDTQYF.

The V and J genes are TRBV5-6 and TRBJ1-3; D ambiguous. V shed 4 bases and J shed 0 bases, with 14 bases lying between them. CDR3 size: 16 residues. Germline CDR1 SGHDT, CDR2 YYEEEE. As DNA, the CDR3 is TGTGCCAGCAGCCCGCGGGGAACGTACTCTGGAAACACCATATATTTT. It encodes CASSPRGTYSGNTIYF.

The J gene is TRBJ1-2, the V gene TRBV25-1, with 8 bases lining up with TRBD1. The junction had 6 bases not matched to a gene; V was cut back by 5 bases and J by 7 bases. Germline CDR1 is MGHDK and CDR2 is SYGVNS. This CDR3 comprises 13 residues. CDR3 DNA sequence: TGTGCCAGCAGTACGCAGGGGGCGAGTGGCTACACCTTC. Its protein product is CASSTQGASGYTF.

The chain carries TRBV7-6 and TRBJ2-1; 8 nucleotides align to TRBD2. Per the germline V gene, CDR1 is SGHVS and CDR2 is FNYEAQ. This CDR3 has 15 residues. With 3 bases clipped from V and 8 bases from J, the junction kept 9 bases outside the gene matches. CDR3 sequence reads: CASSFSSGGGYEQFF. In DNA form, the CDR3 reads TGTGCCAGCAGCTTCTCTTCCGGGGGGGGTTATGAGCAGTTCTTC.

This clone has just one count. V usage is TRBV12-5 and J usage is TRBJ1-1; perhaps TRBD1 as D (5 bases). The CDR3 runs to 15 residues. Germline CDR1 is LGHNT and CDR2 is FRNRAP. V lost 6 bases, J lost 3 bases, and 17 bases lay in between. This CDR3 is CASGTEWGGYTEAFF. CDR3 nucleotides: TGTGCTAGTGGGACGGAGTGGGGGGGGTACACTGAAGCTTTCTTT.

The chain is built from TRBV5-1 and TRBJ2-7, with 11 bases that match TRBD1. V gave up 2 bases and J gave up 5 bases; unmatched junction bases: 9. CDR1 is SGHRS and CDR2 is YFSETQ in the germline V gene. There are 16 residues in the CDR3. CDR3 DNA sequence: TGCGCCAGCAGCTTTTCCACCGGGACAGGGGGAGACGAGCAGTACTTC. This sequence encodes CASSFSTGTGGDEQYF.

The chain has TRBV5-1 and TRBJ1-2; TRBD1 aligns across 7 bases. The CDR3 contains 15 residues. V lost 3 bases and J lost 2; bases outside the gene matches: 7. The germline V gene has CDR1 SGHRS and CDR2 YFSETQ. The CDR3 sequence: CASSSETGFNYGYTF. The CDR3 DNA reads TGCGCCAGCAGCTCCGAGACAGGGTTCAACTATGGCTACACCTTC.

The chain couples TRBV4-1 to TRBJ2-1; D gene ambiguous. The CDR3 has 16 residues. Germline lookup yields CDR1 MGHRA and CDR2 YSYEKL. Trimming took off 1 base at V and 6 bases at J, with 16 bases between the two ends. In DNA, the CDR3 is TGCGCCAGCAGCCAAGTGGCCGGTGGTCAGGCCAATGAGCAGTTCTTC. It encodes CASSQVAGGQANEQFF.

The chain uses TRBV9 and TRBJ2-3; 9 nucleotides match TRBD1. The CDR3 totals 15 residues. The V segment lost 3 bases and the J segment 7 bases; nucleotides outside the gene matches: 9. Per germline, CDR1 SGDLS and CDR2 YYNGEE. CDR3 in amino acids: CASSDRDRAKNTQYF. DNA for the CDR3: TGTGCCAGCAGCGACCGGGACAGGGCCAAGAATACGCAGTATTTT. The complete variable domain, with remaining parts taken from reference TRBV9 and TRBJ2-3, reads DSGVTQTPKHLITATGQRVTLRCSPRSGDLSVYWYQQSLDQGLQFLIQYYNGEERAKGNILERFSAQQFPDLHSELNLSSLELGDSALYFCASSDRDRAKNTQYFGPGTRLTVL.

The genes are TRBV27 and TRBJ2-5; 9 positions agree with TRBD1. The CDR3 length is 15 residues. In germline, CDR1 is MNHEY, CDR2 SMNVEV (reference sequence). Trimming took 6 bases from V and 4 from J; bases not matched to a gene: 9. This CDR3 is CASRSYYRGRETQYF. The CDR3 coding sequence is TGTGCCAGCAGATCATATTACAGGGGGCGAGAGACCCAGTACTTC.

CDR3 region: CASAAQGRTGELFF. The CDR3, as DNA: TGTGCCAGCGCGGCTCAGGGCCGCACCGGGGAGCTGTTTTTT. This chain connects TRBV11-3 to TRBJ2-2; D is possibly TRBD1 (5 bases). Looked up from germline, CDR1 is SGHNT and CDR2 is YENEEA. Between the trimmed V and J ends, which lost 8 bases and 4 bases, there was a span of 14 bases. The CDR3 runs to 14 residues.

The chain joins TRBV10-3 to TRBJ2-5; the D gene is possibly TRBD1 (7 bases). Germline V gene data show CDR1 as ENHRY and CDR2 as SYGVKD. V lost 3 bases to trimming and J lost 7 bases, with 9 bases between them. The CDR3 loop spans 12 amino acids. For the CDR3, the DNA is TGTGCCATCAGTGACAGGGGGGTGACCCAGTACTTC. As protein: CAISDRGVTQYF.

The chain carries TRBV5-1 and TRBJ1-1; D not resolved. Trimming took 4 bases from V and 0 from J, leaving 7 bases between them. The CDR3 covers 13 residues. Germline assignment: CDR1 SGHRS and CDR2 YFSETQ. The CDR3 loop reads CASSPYMNTEAFF. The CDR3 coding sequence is TGCGCCAGCAGCCCCTATATGAACACTGAAGCTTTCTTT.

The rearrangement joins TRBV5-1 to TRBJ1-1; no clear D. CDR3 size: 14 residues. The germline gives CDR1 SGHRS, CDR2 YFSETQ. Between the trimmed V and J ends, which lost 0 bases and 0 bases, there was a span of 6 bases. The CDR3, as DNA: TGCGCCAGCAGCTTGGGCGGAATGAACACTGAAGCTTTCTTT. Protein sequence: CASSLGGMNTEAFF.

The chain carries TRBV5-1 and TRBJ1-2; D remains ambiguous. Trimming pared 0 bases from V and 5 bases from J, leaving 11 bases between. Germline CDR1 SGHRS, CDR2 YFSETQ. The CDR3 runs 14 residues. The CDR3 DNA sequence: TGCGCCAGCAGCTTGGCCGAACAGTCGTATGGCTACACCTTC. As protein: CASSLAEQSYGYTF.

The DNA for the CDR3 is TGTGCCAGCAGTTACTCCGGGGACATAGATACGCAGTATTTT. It specifies CASSYSGDIDTQYF. The V gene is TRBV6-6, the J gene TRBJ2-3; TRBD1 is a possible D gene (6 bases). The germline V gene has CDR1 MNHNY and CDR2 SVGAGI (reference sequence). The CDR3 has 14 residues. V was pared by 0 bases and J by 5 bases, with 9 bases between.